The 18 T cell receptor beta chains given below trace back to one sample, sequenced in a study of blood T cell repertoires in COVID-19. Method: immunoSEQ multiplex PCR; TCRdb's copy keeps in-frame clones and lacks some. The sample consists of approximately 93,000 clones, about nine tenths of them appearing once. Sequencing used peripheral blood. These receptors were collected from a man aged 45-65 years with active or convalescent COVID-19.

The sample holds one count of this clone. The genes are TRBV7-2 and TRBJ2-1; 12 bases are a match to TRBD2. The trim removed 5 bases at V and 9 bases at J, leaving 8 bases unmatched. This CDR3 has 15 residues. Germline values: CDR1 SGHTA, CDR2 FQGNSA. CDR3 nucleotides: TGTGCCAGCAGCCCTGGGCTAGCGGGGGGGTTTGAGCAGTTCTTC. This gives the protein CASSPGLAGGFEQFF.

This clone has only a few counts. CDR3 bases: TGTGCCAGCATCTTCGGGGACAACTCCTACGAGCAGTACTTC. Its protein product is CASIFGDNSYEQYF. V is TRBV2 and J is TRBJ2-7; D is perhaps TRBD1 (6 bases). CDR3 size: 14 residues. Germline V gene sequence: CDR1 SNHLY, CDR2 FYNNEI. V was clipped by 7 bases and J by 0 bases, with 13 bases between them.

This clone occurred once. V is TRBV6-5 and J is TRBJ1-3; 11 bases align to TRBD1. CDR1 is MNHEY and CDR2 is SVGAGI in the germline V gene. V gave up 5 bases and J gave up 7 bases; unmatched junction bases: 7. The CDR3 runs to 15 residues. In DNA, the CDR3 is TGTGCCAGCAGTAACCGGGACAGGGGGTGGAACACCATATATTTT. Amino acid sequence: CASSNRDRGWNTIYF.

V gene TRBV6-6 combines with J gene TRBJ1-6, with TRBD1 matching over 8 bases. Per germline, CDR1 MNHNY and CDR2 SVGAGI (reference sequence). This CDR3 is built from 14 residues. J gave up 6 bases and V 5 bases, and 3 bases lay outside the gene matches. For the CDR3, the DNA is TGTGCCAGCAGTGAGACAGGGGCTAATTCACCCCTCCACTTT. Protein: CASSETGANSPLHF.

The genes are TRBV19 and TRBJ2-1, with 13 bases fitting TRBD2. From germline, CDR1 is LNHDA and CDR2 SQIVND (reference sequence). The V segment lost 7 bases and the J segment 6 bases; nucleotides outside the gene matches: 15. The CDR3 is 18 amino acids. CDR3 bases: TGTGCCAGTACCTGGACTAGCGGGGGATCCTCGGGGCGCAATGAGCAGTTCTTC. It is translated as CASTWTSGGSSGRNEQFF.

The rearrangement links TRBV5-4 to TRBJ1-2; possible D gene TRBD1, 6 bases. The germline V gene encodes CDR1 SGHNT and CDR2 YYREEE (reference sequence). The CDR3 is made up of 15 amino acids. The germline V and J ends were trimmed by 0 bases and 5 bases, with 14 bases remaining between them. The CDR3 DNA is TGTGCCAGCAGCTTGGTGGGGTCCAGGGGTTATGGCTACACCTTC. Its protein product is CASSLVGSRGYGYTF. Together with reference TRBV5-4 and TRBJ1-2, the CDR3 gives the full variable domain: ETGVTQSPTHLIKTRGQQVTLRCSSQSGHNTVSWYQQALGQGPQFIFQYYREEENGRGNFPPRFSGLQFPNYSSELNVNALELDDSALYLCASSLVGSRGYGYTFGSGTRLTVV.

Worth noting for this clone: One end of the junction fails to match germline, which may point to a read error. The rearrangement uses TRBV20-1 and TRBJ1-5; the D gene is possibly TRBD1 (6 bases). The CDR3 length is 11 residues. Germline V gene sequence: CDR1 DFQATT, CDR2 SNEGSKA (reference sequence). The chain's CDR3 is CSARNRDENLF. In nucleotides, the CDR3 is TGCAGTGCGAGGAACAGGGATGAGAATTTATTT.

The chain recombines TRBV15 with TRBJ1-3; D not certain. Germline V gene lookup returns CDR1 LNHNV and CDR2 YYDKDF (reference sequence). The CDR3 has 17 residues. V was pared by 0 bases and J by 4 bases, with 16 bases between. CDR3 residues: CATSRDYSQPDGNTIYF. In nucleotides, the CDR3 is TGTGCCACCAGCAGAGACTACAGTCAACCTGACGGAAACACCATATATTTT.

This chain connects TRBV4-1 to TRBJ1-5; D is ambiguous. Trimming removed 0 bases at V and 2 bases at J, with 11 bases between. The CDR3 has 16 amino acids. Germline CDR1 and CDR2: MGHRA and YSYEKL. The CDR3 here is CASSQDGGIGNQPQHF. Written as DNA, the CDR3 is TGCGCCAGCAGCCAAGATGGAGGGATAGGCAATCAGCCCCAGCATTTT.

J is TRBJ2-3 and V is TRBV11-3, with D possibly being TRBD2 (5 bases). The germline V gene encodes CDR1 SGHNT and CDR2 YENEEA. The CDR3 extends over 15 amino acids. Trimming left V 5 bases short and J 5 bases short, with 17 bases between. The CDR3 here is CASSTRTSGGDTQYF. For the CDR3, the DNA is TGTGCCAGCAGCACACGGACTTCAGGAGGAGATACGCAGTATTTT.

V usage is TRBV3-1 (or the pseudogene TRBV3-2) and J usage is TRBJ2-3; D not resolved. The CDR3 covers 14 residues. V shed 3 bases and J shed 4 bases, with 11 bases lying between them. The germline gives CDR1 LGHDT, CDR2 YNNKEL (reference sequence). CDR3 DNA sequence: TGTGCCAGCAGCCAGCAAACTTTCTCAGATACGCAGTATTTT. This encodes CASSQQTFSDTQYF.

The V call is TRBV19, the J call TRBJ1-1, with a possible D match to TRBD1 (5 bases). Germline V gives CDR1 LNHDA, CDR2 SQIVND (reference sequence). The CDR3 extends over 13 amino acids. With 3 bases removed from V and 10 bases from J, the gap between germline ends came to 15 bases. The CDR3 nucleotides read TGTGCCAGTAGTATTGAGGCAGGGTTCATAGCTTTCTTT. Translating it yields CASSIEAGFIAFF.

In this sample, this clone turned up once. The chain is built from TRBV5-1 and TRBJ2-1; D is possibly TRBD2 (6 bases). Trimming stripped 3 bases from V and 0 bases from J, with 10 bases between. The CDR3 sequence is 15 residues long. Germline CDR1 is SGHRS and CDR2 is YFSETQ. CDR3 bases: TGCGCCAGCAGCTCGGTCGGGAGCTCCTACAATGAGCAGTTCTTC. Translating gives CASSSVGSSYNEQFF. The entire variable domain, with the rest obtained from reference TRBV5-1 and TRBJ2-1, is as follows: KAGVTQTPRYLIKTRGQQVTLSCSPISGHRSVSWYQQTPGQGLQFLFEYFSETQRNKGNFPGRFSGRQFSNSRSEMNVSTLELGDSALYLCASSSVGSSYNEQFFGPGTRLTVL.

This chain joins TRBV18 and TRBJ2-7, with D possibly matching TRBD1 (5 bases). Germline V gene lookup returns CDR1 KGHSH and CDR2 LQKENI. This CDR3 region has 18 residues. The V and J ends lost 0 bases and 3 bases respectively, with 21 bases between them. CDR3 sequence: CASSPPVRQGGTRYEQYF. The CDR3 DNA is TGTGCCAGCTCACCACCGGTGAGGCAGGGTGGAACGCGCTACGAGCAGTACTTC.

The chain combines TRBV19 with TRBJ2-3, with D perhaps TRBD2 (6 bases). Germline V gene sequence: CDR1 LNHDA, CDR2 SQIVND (reference sequence). The V and J ends lost 11 bases and 6 bases respectively, with 18 bases between them. The CDR3 has 13 residues. CDR3 region: CAVAELSSDTQYF. The CDR3 bases are TGTGCCGTAGCGGAGCTGTCTAGCGATACGCAGTATTTT.

V is TRBV5-1 and J is TRBJ1-1, with D uncertain. The CDR3 consists of 13 residues. The V end lost 0 bases, the J end lost 8 bases, and 11 bases lay between the germline ends. Looked up from germline, CDR1 is SGHRS and CDR2 is YFSETQ. CDR3 DNA sequence: TGCGCCAGCAGCTTGGCCCCCGCGGAAGAAGCTTTCTTT. Its protein product is CASSLAPAEEAFF.

The rearrangement joins TRBV5-1 to TRBJ2-1; 9 bases match TRBD2. Germline V CDR1 and CDR2: SGHRS, YFSETQ. Unmatched junction bases numbered 12, after V lost 5 bases and J lost 0 bases. This CDR3 contains 18 residues. CDR3 region: CASSFQSGGPRSYNEQFF. CDR3 bases: TGCGCCAGCAGTTTCCAGAGCGGGGGGCCCCGCTCCTACAATGAGCAGTTCTTC.

The rearrangement joins TRBV18 to TRBJ1-2; 7 bases are a match to TRBD1. The germline CDR1 and CDR2 sequences are KGHSH and LQKENI. V was pared by 6 bases and J by 8 bases, with 12 bases of the junction left unmatched. The CDR3 is made up of 14 amino acids. CDR3 amino acids: CASSPNGQGDGYTF. The CDR3 DNA reads as TGTGCCAGCTCCCCAAACGGCCAGGGGGACGGCTACACCTTC.